This T cell receptor (beta chain) came from a study of T cell repertoires in cytomegalovirus infection. Study information: Researchers turned to recently identified HLA-C-restricted CMV epitopes as well as well-studied HLA-B-restricted ones. Public TCR beta signature analysis indicated the presence of both CMV infection and matching HLA type. General study results and limits: Individuals carrying CMV plus the relevant HLA were identified by cumulative frequency of public TCR beta families. In two of eight donors, the top clonotype was HLA-C-restricted CMV-specific.

About this clonotype: Its target is unknown.

Each CDR3 protein is one row after TCRdb ran MiXCR on the reads. The table lists about 160,000 distinct CDR3 sequences, roughly a fifth of them singletons. V was clipped by 6 bases and J by 12 bases, with 15 bases between them. This CDR3 spans 12 amino acids. Per the germline V gene, CDR1 is MDHEN and CDR2 is SYDVKM. This specimen consisted of CD8+ T cells from cultured PBMCs, obtained from culture after CMV antigen stimulation. This clonotype originated in a human donor in good health (CMV status not recorded). Some clones in this sample may be carry-over from other donors' samples. The V and J genes are TRBV28 and TRBJ1-5; D gene unclear. The chain's CDR3 is CASSQAPTRQHF. CDR3 bases: TGTGCCAGCAGCCAAGCCCCGACACGCCAGCATTTT.